The next 5 T cell receptor beta chains were all read from a single sample in a study of T cell repertoires in cytomegalovirus infection. In TCRdb, the reads were re-called with MiXCR into one record per CDR3 protein. Altogether 680,000 or so distinct CDR3 sequences are present, 35% to 45% being singletons, with the ten largest covering under 3%. Material: PBMCs. The receptors shown here come from a human donor in good health (CMV status not recorded). Some clones in this sample may be carry-over from other donors' samples.

The genes are TRBV29-1 and TRBJ1-2, with a possible D match to TRBD1 (5 bases). The CDR3 is 12 residues long. Deletions cut 3 bases from V and 7 bases from J, with 12 bases between. Germline assignment: CDR1 SQVTM and CDR2 ANQGSEA. CDR3 in DNA: TGCAGCGTTGACCCCGGCGGGGGTGGCTACACCTTC. Translating gives CSVDPGGGGYTF.

The genes are TRBV25-1 and TRBJ2-7; 7 bases line up with TRBD1. V was clipped by 5 bases and J by 3 bases; unmatched bases: 10. The CDR3 is made up of 15 amino acids. The germline gives CDR1 MGHDK, CDR2 SYGVNS. CDR3 sequence: CASSMSRDSNYEQYF. CDR3 DNA: TGTGCCAGCAGTATGAGCCGGGACAGCAACTACGAGCAGTACTTC.

The V and J genes are TRBV20-1 and TRBJ2-5; D unclear. Trimming took 2 bases from V and 4 from J, leaving 5 bases between them. This CDR3 has 11 amino acids. CDR1 and CDR2 from the germline V gene are DFQATT and SNEGSKA (reference sequence). The CDR3 DNA reads TGCAGTGCTAGATTTATAGAGACCCAGTACTTC. Translation: CSARFIETQYF.

The chain uses TRBV27 and TRBJ2-4, with 8 bases identical to TRBD1. Germline CDR1 is MNHEY and CDR2 is SMNVEV (reference sequence). This CDR3 comprises 14 residues. V dropped 4 bases and J dropped 8; count of bases not matched to a gene: 7. CDR3: CASSSGDRGDIQYF. As DNA, the CDR3 is TGTGCCAGCAGTTCTGGCGACAGGGGTGACATTCAGTACTTC.

This clonotype has only a few counts. V and J are TRBV5-1 and TRBJ2-3; 8 bases align to TRBD2. V shed 0 bases and J 4 bases; nucleotides not matched to a gene: 7. From germline, CDR1 is SGHRS and CDR2 YFSETQ. This CDR3 comprises 16 residues. The chain's CDR3 is CASSLAGGPTADTQYF. Here the CDR3 DNA reads TGCGCCAGCAGCTTGGCGGGAGGGCCTACCGCAGATACGCAGTATTTT.